These T cell receptor beta chains were read from a single sample in a study of high-grade serous ovarian cancer treatment subgroups. Produced via immunoSEQ multiplex PCR; TCRdb's table is partial and in-frame only. The sample consists of 10,000 to 12,000 clones, about 70% of them appearing once. Sequences were obtained from tumor tissue. The receptors derive from a human donor with high-grade serous ovarian cancer. Each CDR3 is given with its conserved first and last residue. A D gene is named only where the DNA matches it firmly. Expanded clones are given a class, and other clones once, few, many or no size at all.

d_call: TRBD1; j_call: TRBJ2-1; v_call: TRBV25-1; clone_size: .; cdr3_aa: CASRGTGGYEQFF; cdr3_nt: TGTGCCAGCAGGGGGACAGGGGGGTATGAGCAGTTCTTC
d_call: .; j_call: TRBJ1-2; v_call: TRBV7-2; clone_size: .; cdr3_aa: CASSLKGQNYGYTF; cdr3_nt: TGTGCCAGCAGCTTAAAAGGTCAGAACTATGGCTACACCTTC
d_call: .; j_call: TRBJ2-5; v_call: TRBV5-1; clone_size: .; cdr3_aa: CASSLAQLQETQYF; cdr3_nt: TGCGCCAGCAGCTTGGCACAGCTCCAAGAGACCCAGTACTTC
d_call: .; j_call: TRBJ1-2; v_call: TRBV7-3; clone_size: .; cdr3_aa: CASSLNGQGGGYTF; cdr3_nt: TGTGCCAGCAGCTTAAATGGGCAGGGAGGGGGCTACACCTTC
d_call: TRBD2; j_call: TRBJ2-7; v_call: TRBV6-1; clone_size: .; cdr3_aa: CASGQREPSYEQYF; cdr3_nt: TGTGCCAGCGGGCAGCGGGAGCCCTCCTACGAGCAGTACTTC
d_call: .; j_call: TRBJ2-7; v_call: TRBV6-5; clone_size: .; cdr3_aa: CASSYSGGGPSEQYF; cdr3_nt: TGTGCCAGCAGTTACTCGGGCGGGGGCCCTAGCGAGCAGTACTTC
d_call: .; j_call: TRBJ2-7; v_call: TRBV6-6; clone_size: few; cdr3_aa: CASSYGVFYEQYF; cdr3_nt: TGTGCCAGCAGTTACGGCGTCTTCTACGAGCAGTACTTC
d_call: TRBD2; j_call: TRBJ2-3; v_call: TRBV18; clone_size: .; cdr3_aa: CASSPASGATDTQYF; cdr3_nt: TGTGCCAGCTCACCGGCTAGCGGGGCCACAGATACGCAGTATTTT
d_call: TRBD2; j_call: TRBJ2-1; v_call: TRBV7-6; clone_size: medium-sized; cdr3_aa: CASSAGLVLSTRFF; cdr3_nt: TGTGCCAGCAGCGCTGGACTAGTCCTTTCCACTCGGTTCTTC
d_call: TRBD2; j_call: TRBJ2-5; v_call: TRBV5-1; clone_size: .; cdr3_aa: CASSPGLAGGPQETQYF; cdr3_nt: TGCGCCAGCAGCCCCGGACTAGCGGGAGGGCCCCAAGAGACCCAGTACTTC
d_call: .; j_call: TRBJ2-5; v_call: TRBV7-9; clone_size: .; cdr3_aa: CASSLALGQETQYF; cdr3_nt: TGTGCCAGCAGCTTAGCGCTCGGCCAAGAGACCCAGTACTTC
d_call: .; j_call: TRBJ2-5; v_call: TRBV4-1; clone_size: .; cdr3_aa: CASSQRRRQGETQYF; cdr3_nt: TGCGCCAGCAGCCAACGCAGACGGCAAGGAGAGACCCAGTACTTC
d_call: .; j_call: TRBJ2-7; v_call: TRBV4-3; clone_size: .; cdr3_aa: CASSQGTGSGSYEQYF; cdr3_nt: TGCGCCAGCAGCCAGGGAACAGGGTCGGGTTCCTACGAGCAGTACTTC
d_call: .; j_call: TRBJ2-5; v_call: TRBV28; clone_size: .; cdr3_aa: CASSLQGWVAETQYF; cdr3_nt: TGTGCCAGCAGCCTCCAGGGATGGGTTGCGGAGACCCAGTACTTC
d_call: .; j_call: TRBJ1-1; v_call: TRBV9; clone_size: medium-sized; cdr3_aa: CASSVNYKNTEAFF; cdr3_nt: TGTGCCAGCAGCGTGAACTACAAGAACACTGAAGCTTTCTTT
d_call: .; j_call: TRBJ1-2; v_call: TRBV2; clone_size: .; cdr3_aa: CASSDGLANYGYTF; cdr3_nt: TGTGCCAGCAGCGATGGATTAGCTAACTATGGCTACACCTTC
d_call: TRBD1; j_call: TRBJ1-5; v_call: TRBV7-2; clone_size: .; cdr3_aa: CASSSTGANQPQHF; cdr3_nt: TGTGCCAGCAGCTCGACAGGGGCCAATCAGCCCCAGCATTTT
d_call: .; j_call: TRBJ2-3; v_call: TRBV21-1; clone_size: .; cdr3_aa: CASSNPSGTGGGDTQYF; cdr3_nt: TGTGCCAGCAGCAACCCCTCCGGGACAGGGGGGGGAGATACGCAGTATTTT
d_call: TRBD1; j_call: TRBJ1-6; v_call: TRBV13; clone_size: .; cdr3_aa: CASCPGQYNSPLHF; cdr3_nt: TGTGCCAGCTGTCCGGGACAGTATAATTCACCCCTCCACTTT
d_call: .; j_call: TRBJ1-2; v_call: TRBV28; clone_size: .; cdr3_aa: CASTVGGPNYGYTF; cdr3_nt: TGTGCCAGCACGGTGGGAGGCCCGAACTATGGCTACACCTTC
d_call: .; j_call: TRBJ2-2; v_call: TRBV6-5; clone_size: .; cdr3_aa: CASSFRGELFF; cdr3_nt: TGTGCCAGCAGCTTTCGGGGGGAGCTGTTTTTT
d_call: .; j_call: TRBJ2-7; v_call: TRBV20-1; clone_size: .; cdr3_aa: CSARGGYEQYF; cdr3_nt: TGCAGTGCTAGGGGGGGCTACGAGCAGTACTTC
d_call: TRBD1; j_call: TRBJ2-5; v_call: TRBV7-9; clone_size: .; cdr3_aa: CASSSRTGQETQYF; cdr3_nt: TGTGCCAGCAGCTCTAGGACAGGACAAGAGACCCAGTACTTC
d_call: TRBD1; j_call: TRBJ2-5; v_call: TRBV9; clone_size: .; cdr3_aa: CASSEGAARETQYF; cdr3_nt: TGTGCCAGCAGCGAGGGGGCAGCGAGGGAGACCCAGTACTTC
d_call: TRBD2; j_call: TRBJ2-2; v_call: TRBV27; clone_size: .; cdr3_aa: CASRLAGVAGELFF; cdr3_nt: TGTGCCAGCAGACTAGCGGGAGTGGCCGGGGAGCTGTTTTTT
d_call: .; j_call: TRBJ2-1; v_call: TRBV7-9; clone_size: .; cdr3_aa: CASSSPTSSVSGGFYEQFF; cdr3_nt: TGTGCCAGCAGCTCACCCACCTCTAGCGTAAGCGGTGGATTTTATGAGCAGTTCTTC
d_call: .; j_call: TRBJ1-3; v_call: TRBV14; clone_size: .; cdr3_aa: CASSLGTSGNTIYF; cdr3_nt: TGTGCCAGCAGCCTGGGGACATCTGGAAACACCATATATTTT
d_call: TRBD1; j_call: TRBJ1-2; v_call: TRBV11-3; clone_size: .; cdr3_aa: CASDPGTGEAYGYTF; cdr3_nt: TGTGCCAGCGATCCCGGGACAGGGGAGGCCTATGGCTACACCTTC
d_call: .; j_call: TRBJ1-1; v_call: TRBV6-5; clone_size: .; cdr3_aa: CASSYDLRNTEAFF; cdr3_nt: TGTGCCAGCAGTTACGACTTGAGAAACACTGAAGCTTTCTTT
d_call: TRBD1; j_call: TRBJ1-2; v_call: TRBV15; clone_size: .; cdr3_aa: CATSTPGTGAGYTF; cdr3_nt: TGTGCCACCAGTACCCCCGGGACAGGGGCCGGCTACACCTTC
d_call: TRBD1; j_call: TRBJ1-5; v_call: TRBV16; clone_size: few; cdr3_aa: CASSQDRDQPQHF; cdr3_nt: TGTGCCAGCAGCCAGGACAGGGATCAGCCCCAGCATTTT